The TCR beta chain described here comes from a study of cytomegalovirus exposure and HLA in healthy donors. Study-level information: Under 90% of approximately 400 genotyped donors fell in the Caucasian-associated ancestry cluster.

CDR3 length: 13 residues. Germline CDR1 reads MNHNS; CDR2 reads SASEGT. The V end lost 4 bases, the J end lost 5 bases, and 8 bases lay between the germline ends. Use of 60 Vbeta and 13 Jbeta primers characterized the PCR. Profiled with immunoSEQ multiplex PCR; TCRdb holds only in-frame clones, not every one. The profile shows about 150,000 clones, about 80% of them singletons. What was sequenced was PBMCs. The TCR sequence derives from a woman between 40 and 55 years old in good health and CMV-seronegative. The J gene is TRBJ1-4, the V gene TRBV6-1; no clear D. For the CDR3, the DNA is TGTGCCAGCAGTGCCCCCCAAAATGAAAAACTGTTTTTT. Protein sequence: CASSAPQNEKLFF.